This TCR beta chain was recorded in a study of T cell responses to AZD1222 COVID-19 vaccine. Study conclusions and caveats: Seropositive AZD1222 recipients at baseline numbered only 6 or 7. In the spike-specific TCR repertoire, nearly half reportedly target unmutated variant regions. Across spike, vaccine-associated CD4 TCRs were found, dominant at 160-218 and 743-854.

Trimming removed 5 bases from V and 8 bases from J, with 15 bases in between. This CDR3 is built from 14 residues. Germline lookup yields CDR1 SEHNR and CDR2 FQNEAQ (reference sequence). Sequencing used immunoSEQ multiplex PCR; TCRdb keeps in-frame clones, though not all of them. This sample has some 180,000 clones, with about 91% found just once. Regarding this clone: The antigen is undetermined.

The chain couples TRBV7-9 to TRBJ1-4; perhaps TRBD1 as D (5 bases). The sequences come from peripheral blood, collected on day 0 of AZD1222 vaccination. The source of this sequence is an adult in good health. The CDR3 region is CASSHSGAFEKLFF. The CDR3 DNA follows: TGTGCCAGCAGCCACTCTGGGGCATTCGAAAAACTGTTTTTT.